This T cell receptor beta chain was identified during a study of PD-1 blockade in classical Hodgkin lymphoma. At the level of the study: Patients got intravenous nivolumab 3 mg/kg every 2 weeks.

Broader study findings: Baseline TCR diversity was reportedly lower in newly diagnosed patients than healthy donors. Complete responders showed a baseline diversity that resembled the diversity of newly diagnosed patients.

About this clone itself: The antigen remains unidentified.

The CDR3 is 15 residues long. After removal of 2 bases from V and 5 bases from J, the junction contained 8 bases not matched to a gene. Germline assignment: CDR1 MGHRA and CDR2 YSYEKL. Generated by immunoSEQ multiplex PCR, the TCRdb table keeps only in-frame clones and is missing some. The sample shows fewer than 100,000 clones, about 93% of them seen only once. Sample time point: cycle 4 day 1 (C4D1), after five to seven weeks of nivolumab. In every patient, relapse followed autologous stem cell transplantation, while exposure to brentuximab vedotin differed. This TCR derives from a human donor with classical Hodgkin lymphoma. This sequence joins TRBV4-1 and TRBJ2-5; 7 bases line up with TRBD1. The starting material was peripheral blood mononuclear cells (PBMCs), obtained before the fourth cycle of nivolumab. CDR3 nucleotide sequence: TGCGCCAGCAGCCAATCCGACAGGGTTGGGGAGACCCAGTACTTC. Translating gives CASSQSDRVGETQYF.